Detailed here is one T cell receptor beta chain. The record originates from a study of T cell changes during pregnancy in multiple sclerosis. Trimming removed 4 bases from V and 4 bases from J; junction bases left unmatched: 11. The V gene's germline CDR1 is SGHTA and CDR2 FQGTGA. This CDR3 has 17 amino acids. TCRdb's table, derived via immunoSEQ multiplex PCR, lists solely in-frame clones and lacks some. Counted here are about 50,000 clones, approximately 93% occurring once; the ten biggest clones make up around 0.31%. This clonotype was obtained from a female donor with multiple sclerosis, enrolled in a pregnancy study. The specimen comprised CD4+ T cells from peripheral blood mononuclear cells, sampled in the third trimester of pregnancy. The rearrangement uses TRBV7-3 and TRBJ2-3; 10 bases fit TRBD1. The CDR3 coding sequence is TGTGCCAGCAGCTCCCCGTCGGGGACAGGGGAAGCAGATACGCAGTATTTT. It yields the protein CASSSPSGTGEADTQYF.